Shown below are 5 T cell receptor beta chains from a single sample sequenced in a study of cytomegalovirus exposure and HLA in healthy donors. 13 Jbeta primers and 60 Vbeta primers were used for the PCR. Data came from immunoSEQ multiplex PCR; TCRdb stores just in-frame clones and leaves some out. The sample contains 100,000 or so clones, over 75% of which appear only once. The sequenced material came from PBMCs. The source is a man aged 25-40 years in good health and CMV-seropositive.

This clone was detected only once. The gene calls are TRBV4-1 and TRBJ2-3, with TRBD2 matching over 8 bases. The CDR3 loop spans 13 amino acids. Germline V CDR1 and CDR2: MGHRA, YSYEKL. Trimming removed 4 bases from V and 3 bases from J; junction bases left unmatched: 0. The CDR3 DNA sequence: TGCGCCAGCAGCCCGGGGGGGACAGATACGCAGTATTTT. Protein product: CASSPGGTDTQYF.

The CDR3 reads CASTPGTSGNIQYF. CDR3 nucleotides: TGTGCCAGCACCCCCGGGACTAGCGGAAACATTCAGTACTTC. The V gene is TRBV27, the J gene TRBJ2-4, with 11 bases aligning to TRBD2. Germline loops: CDR1 MNHEY, CDR2 SMNVEV (reference sequence). The CDR3 has 14 amino acids. J was trimmed by 6 bases and V by 7 bases; bases with no gene match: 5.

V usage is TRBV29-1 and J usage is TRBJ2-1, with TRBD2 matching 10 bases. The CDR3 spans 13 residues. With 7 bases clipped from V and 5 bases from J, the junction kept 5 bases outside the gene matches. Germline V gene lookup returns CDR1 SQVTM and CDR2 ANQGSEA. CDR3 sequence reads: CSASGLANNEQFF. The CDR3 region has the DNA TGCAGCGCATCGGGACTAGCGAACAATGAGCAGTTCTTC.

This clone has more than one count but fewer than ten. This chain links TRBV28 with TRBJ1-1; D is undetermined. Trimming shortened V by 4 bases and J by 10 bases, and 10 bases separated the two germline ends. Germline V lookup: CDR1 MDHEN, CDR2 SYDVKM. The CDR3 covers 11 residues. The CDR3 protein is CASSSNLRAFF. CDR3 in DNA: TGTGCCAGCAGTTCTAACCTCCGAGCTTTCTTT.

The J gene is TRBJ2-5, the V gene TRBV6-1, with D tentatively TRBD1 (7 bases). Trimming removed 5 bases from V and 5 bases from J, with 12 bases in between. The CDR3 spans 13 residues. Germline V gene data show CDR1 as MNHNS and CDR2 as SASEGT. As DNA, the CDR3 is TGTGCCAGCAGTCCACAGGGGAGGGAGACCCAGTACTTC. This gives the protein CASSPQGRETQYF.